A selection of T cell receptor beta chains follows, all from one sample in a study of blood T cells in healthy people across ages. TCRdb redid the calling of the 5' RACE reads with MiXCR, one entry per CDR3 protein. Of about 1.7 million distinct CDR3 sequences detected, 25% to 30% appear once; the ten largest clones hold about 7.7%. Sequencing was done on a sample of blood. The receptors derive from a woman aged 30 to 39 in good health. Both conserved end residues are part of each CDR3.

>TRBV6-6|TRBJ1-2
CASSYNLNYGYTF
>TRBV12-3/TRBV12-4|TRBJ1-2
CASSLGQAFYGYTF
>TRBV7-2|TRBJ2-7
CASSQGLALYEQYF
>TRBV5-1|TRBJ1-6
CASSLDPTGANNSPLHF
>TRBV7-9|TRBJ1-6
CASSRGVAHSPLHF
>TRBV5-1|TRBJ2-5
CASSYWTQETQYF
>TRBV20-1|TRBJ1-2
CSAREAIGYTF
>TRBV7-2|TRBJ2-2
CASSLGRLARGTGELFF
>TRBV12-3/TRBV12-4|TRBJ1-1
CASSKGTVEAFF
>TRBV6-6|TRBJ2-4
CASSTDHKGGTKNIQYF
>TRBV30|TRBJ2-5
CAWSVTAQETQYF
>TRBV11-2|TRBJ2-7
CASSHGTPAGEQYF
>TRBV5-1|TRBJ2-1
CASSTRTSGSLYEQFF
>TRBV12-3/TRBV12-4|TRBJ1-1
CASKSGVGAFF
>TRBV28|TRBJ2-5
CASGPDSTKTQYF
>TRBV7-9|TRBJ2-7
CASSLVDSHYEQYF
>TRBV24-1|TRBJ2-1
CATSARLGGREQFF
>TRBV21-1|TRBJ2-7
CASSKGGPGDSYEQYF
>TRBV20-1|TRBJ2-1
CSARTLAGIYNEQFF
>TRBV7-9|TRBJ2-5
CASSLGTGTDSGTQYF
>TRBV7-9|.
CASSPRGAGDQETQYF
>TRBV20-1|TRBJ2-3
CSAKTSGVTDTRYF
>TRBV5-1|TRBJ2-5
CASSSASYQETQYF
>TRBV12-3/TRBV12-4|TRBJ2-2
CASSAPGTSPGELFF
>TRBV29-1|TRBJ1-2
CSVDGQGNGYTF
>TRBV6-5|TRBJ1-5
CASSYSKGYQPQHF
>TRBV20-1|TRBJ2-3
CSASGTTFTDTLYF
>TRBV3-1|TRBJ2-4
CASSRQTRGALFEQYF
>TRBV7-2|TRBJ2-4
CASSQMTSGPLQYF
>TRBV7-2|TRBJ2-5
CASSFRGGLAGVEQYF
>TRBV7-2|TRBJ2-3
CASSPDGETDTQYF
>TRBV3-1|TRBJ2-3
CASSQVRESRGDTQYF
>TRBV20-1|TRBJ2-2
CSARDLRTGETGELFF
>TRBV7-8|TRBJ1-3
CASSLQVFSGNTIYF
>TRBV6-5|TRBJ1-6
CASSRAASSYNSPLHF
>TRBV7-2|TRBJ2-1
CASSFGAPVYEQFF
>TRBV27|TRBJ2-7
CASGFAPGPLTDEQYF
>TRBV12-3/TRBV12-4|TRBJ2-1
CASSLAGTSGRNEQFF
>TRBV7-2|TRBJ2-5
CASSLGGNGRVETQYF
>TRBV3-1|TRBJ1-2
CASSQASGDGYTF